Each of the 28 T cell receptor beta chains below was sequenced from the same sample in a study of blood T cell repertoires in COVID-19. Here immunoSEQ multiplex PCR was the method, and the copy in TCRdb shows in-frame clones only, minus some. The repertoire holds roughly 340,000 clones, with around 87% as singletons. The sequencing input was PBMCs or T cells enriched from blood (not recorded which). These receptors all stem from a man aged 40-49 years in a cohort exposed to, infected with or recovered from COVID-19 (not recorded which).

The gene calls are TRBV14 and TRBJ1-3; maybe TRBD1 (5 bases). Trimming stripped 0 bases from V and 4 bases from J, with 22 bases between. Germline V gives CDR1 SGHDN, CDR2 FVKESK. CDR3 size: 19 residues. This CDR3 reads CASSQDLSRVRSQGNTIYF. The CDR3 DNA sequence: TGTGCCAGCAGCCAAGATTTAAGCAGGGTTCGCAGCCAAGGAAACACCATATATTTT.

The gene calls are TRBV3-1 (or the pseudogene TRBV3-2) and TRBJ2-1; 10 bases are a match to TRBD2. The germline V gene has CDR1 LGHDT and CDR2 YNNKEL (reference sequence). The CDR3 sequence is 15 residues long. V was pared by 2 bases and J by 4 bases, with 2 bases of the junction left unmatched. CDR3 nucleotide sequence: TGTGCCAGCAGCCAAACTAGCGGGACATACAATGAGCAGTTCTTC. Translating it yields CASSQTSGTYNEQFF.

This clone was detected a few times. The gene calls are TRBV5-1 and TRBJ1-4; D possibly corresponds to TRBD1 (6 bases). Trimming removed 4 bases from V and 7 bases from J, with 14 bases in between. Germline V gives CDR1 SGHRS, CDR2 YFSETQ. The CDR3 is 14 amino acids. The CDR3 DNA reads as TGCGCCAGCAGCCGGGACAACGGACCTGAAAAACTGTTTTTT. Its protein product is CASSRDNGPEKLFF.

The chain links TRBV5-1 to TRBJ2-1; TRBD2 matches 8 bases. With V trimmed by 4 bases and J by 0 bases, 9 bases remained unmatched. The CDR3 length is 17 residues. Germline V gene data show CDR1 as SGHRS and CDR2 as YFSETQ. The CDR3 sequence: CASSIDTGTSSYNEQFF. The CDR3 DNA is TGCGCCAGCAGCATAGACACCGGGACTAGCTCCTACAATGAGCAGTTCTTC.

The chain carries TRBV4-1 and TRBJ1-5; D is perhaps TRBD1 (5 bases). The V gene lost 0 bases and the J gene lost 5 bases, with 14 bases spanning the gap. CDR1 MGHRA and CDR2 YSYEKL come from the germline V gene. CDR3 size: 16 residues. The CDR3 is CASSQEAGDYYQPQHF. CDR3 bases: TGCGCCAGCAGCCAAGAGGCGGGGGACTATTATCAGCCCCAGCATTTT.

The J gene is TRBJ2-3, the V gene TRBV18, with D uncertain. CDR1 is KGHSH and CDR2 is LQKENI in the germline V gene. V gave up 2 bases and J gave up 1 base, with 13 bases separating them. This CDR3 has 16 residues. CDR3 DNA: TGTGCCAGCTCACCAGTGGCACTCAGCGGCACAGATACGCAGTATTTT. As protein: CASSPVALSGTDTQYF.

The V call is TRBV18, the J call TRBJ2-7, with D possibly matching TRBD2 (6 bases). Trimming took off 1 base at V and 2 bases at J, with 12 bases between the two ends. The CDR3 sequence is 15 residues long. CDR1 KGHSH and CDR2 LQKENI come from the germline V gene. DNA for the CDR3: TGTGCCAGCTCACCACTGGCGGGGCAAACCTACGAGCAGTACTTC. It codes for CASSPLAGQTYEQYF.

The V and J genes are TRBV30 and TRBJ1-3; D is unresolved. Trimming left V 7 bases short and J 4 bases short, with 14 bases between. This CDR3 has 13 amino acids. CDR1 is GTSNPN, CDR2 SVGIG, per germline (reference sequence). CDR3 amino acids: CAYSPSGGNTIYF. The DNA for the CDR3 is TGTGCCTACTCCCCCAGCGGCGGAAACACCATATATTTT.

The chain has TRBV28 and TRBJ1-1; 7 positions match TRBD1. The CDR3 runs to 18 residues. Trimming took 3 bases from V and 11 from J; bases not matched to a gene: 24. The germline gives CDR1 MDHEN, CDR2 SYDVKM. The CDR3 region has the DNA TGTGCCAGCAGTTTGGTGGGGGGACAGCGGATTGAGCGCACCCTTGCTTTCTTT. It translates to CASSLVGGQRIERTLAFF.

The CDR3 region has the DNA TGCGCCAGCAGCTTGGGGGCATTAGGGACAGGCCCAGATACGCAGTATTTT. Its translation: CASSLGALGTGPDTQYF. The chain carries TRBV5-1 and TRBJ2-3; 8 bases match TRBD1. The germline V gene has CDR1 SGHRS and CDR2 YFSETQ. The CDR3 sequence is 17 residues long. Losses at the gene ends were 0 bases for V and 4 bases for J; bases not matched to a gene: 10.

The chain recombines TRBV3-1 (or the pseudogene TRBV3-2) with TRBJ1-3, with 9 bases that match TRBD1. Germline-derived CDR1 and CDR2 are LGHDT and YNNKEL (reference sequence). The CDR3 has 16 amino acids. V shed 2 bases and J 4 bases; nucleotides not matched to a gene: 6. The CDR3, as DNA: TGTGCCAGCAGCCAAAGAGGAGGGACAGGGGGAAACACCATATATTTT. It is translated as CASSQRGGTGGNTIYF.

The gene calls are TRBV30 and TRBJ2-2; D is perhaps TRBD2 (6 bases). The V end lost 5 bases, the J end lost 1 base, and 14 bases lay between the germline ends. The CDR3 runs to 15 residues. Germline CDR1 GTSNPN, CDR2 SVGIG (reference sequence). The CDR3 DNA sequence: TGTGCCTGGGGGAGGAGGCAGAAGAACACCGGGGAGCTGTTTTTT. Its translation is CAWGRRQKNTGELFF.

The chain combines TRBV7-2 with TRBJ1-4; D is undetermined. Deletions cut 4 bases from V and 6 bases from J, with 18 bases between. Germline V gene lookup returns CDR1 SGHTA and CDR2 FQGNSA. This CDR3 is built from 16 residues. The CDR3, as DNA: TGTGCCAGCAGCTGGAATCGACGGAGGCCAGATGAAAAACTGTTTTTT. Protein sequence: CASSWNRRRPDEKLFF.

The chain uses TRBV28 and TRBJ2-1, with 10 bases fitting TRBD2. The V segment lost 8 bases and the J segment 4 bases; nucleotides outside the gene matches: 5. Germline-derived CDR1 and CDR2 are MDHEN and SYDVKM. The CDR3 is made up of 14 amino acids. The CDR3 here is CASHSGRRYNEQFF. CDR3 bases: TGTGCCAGCCATAGCGGGAGGCGTTACAATGAGCAGTTCTTC. Complete variable domain (other parts from reference TRBV28 and TRBJ2-1): DVKVTQSSRYLVKRTGEKVFLECVQDMDHENMFWYRQDPGLGLRLIYFSYDVKMKEKGDIPEGYSVSREKKERFSLILESASTNQTSMYLCASHSGRRYNEQFFGPGTRLTVL.

The genes are TRBV6-4 and TRBJ2-1; 9 bases fit TRBD2. The germline CDR1 and CDR2 sequences are MRHNA and SNTAGT. Trimming cost V 0 bases and J 5 bases; bases outside gene matches: 8. The CDR3 is 17 residues long. CDR3 in amino acids: CASSDSYSGRGDNEQFF. The CDR3 nucleotides read TGTGCCAGCAGTGACTCATATAGCGGGAGAGGGGACAATGAGCAGTTCTTC.

The chain joins TRBV6-1 to TRBJ2-4; 8 nucleotides align to TRBD1. CDR1 and CDR2 from the germline V gene are MNHNS and SASEGT. Losses at the gene ends were 0 bases for V and 0 bases for J; bases not matched to a gene: 16. The CDR3 length is 21 residues. In nucleotides, the CDR3 is TGTGCCAGCAGTGAAGCCGACCCCGGGACAGGTCCCCAGGGAGCCAAAAACATTCAGTACTTC. Translation gives CASSEADPGTGPQGAKNIQYF.

The gene calls are TRBV7-3 and TRBJ2-1, with TRBD1 identical over 9 bases. CDR1 is SGHTA, CDR2 FQGTGA, per germline. Losses at the gene ends were 5 bases for V and 8 bases for J; bases not matched to a gene: 7. The CDR3 runs to 14 residues. The CDR3 sequence is CASSVGDRAHEQFF. Here the CDR3 DNA reads TGTGCCAGCAGCGTAGGGGACAGGGCCCATGAGCAGTTCTTC.

The rearrangement uses TRBV2 and TRBJ2-7; 9 nucleotides line up with TRBD2. Germline values: CDR1 SNHLY, CDR2 FYNNEI. This CDR3 comprises 14 residues. The junction had 5 bases not matched to a gene; V was cut back by 6 bases and J by 2 bases. The CDR3 DNA reads as TGTGCCAGCAGAAGACTAGCGGAGGCCTACGAGCAGTACTTC. Translating gives CASRRLAEAYEQYF.

This clone has only a few counts. The rearrangement uses TRBV19 and TRBJ2-3; 8 positions match TRBD2. Germline-derived CDR1 and CDR2 are LNHDA and SQIVND (reference sequence). The CDR3 covers 14 residues. The V gene end was trimmed by 5 bases and the J gene end by 2 bases; junction bases not matched to a gene: 3. The CDR3 loop reads CASSRGGHTDTQYF. The DNA of the CDR3 is TGTGCCAGTAGTCGCGGGGGGCACACAGATACGCAGTATTTT.

V usage is TRBV28 and J usage is TRBJ1-3, with TRBD1 matching 7 bases. This CDR3 is built from 17 residues. Trimming cost V 1 base and J 3 bases; bases outside gene matches: 9. Germline V CDR1 and CDR2: MDHEN, SYDVKM. The DNA of the CDR3 is TGTGCCAGCAGTTTATTACCGGGGCAGGGGGGTGGAAACACCATATATTTT. Translation: CASSLLPGQGGGNTIYF. The full variable domain, completed using reference TRBV28 and TRBJ1-3, is DVKVTQSSRYLVKRTGEKVFLECVQDMDHENMFWYRQDPGLGLRLIYFSYDVKMKEKGDIPEGYSVSREKKERFSLILESASTNQTSMYLCASSLLPGQGGGNTIYFGEGSWLTVV.

Points on this clone: Other DNA sequences within the sample encode an identical CDR3. V and J are TRBV18 and TRBJ2-7; D may be TRBD2 (6 bases). Germline V gene sequence: CDR1 KGHSH, CDR2 LQKENI. This CDR3 region has 15 residues. Trimming shortened V by 2 bases and J by 1 base, and 12 bases separated the two germline ends. CDR3 DNA: TGTGCCAGCTCACCAGCCTCTGCGGGATCCTACGAGCAGTACTTC. It is translated as CASSPASAGSYEQYF.

The rearrangement links TRBV6-5 to TRBJ1-3; D gene uncertain. V lost 9 bases to trimming and J lost 4 bases, with 13 bases between them. CDR1 and CDR2 (germline): MNHEY, SVGAGI. The CDR3 has 13 amino acids. CDR3 sequence (DNA): TGTGCCAGTCAACCAGGCCCCGGAAACACCATATATTTT. Translated, it gives CASQPGPGNTIYF.

The gene calls are TRBV7-9 and TRBJ1-2; 7 bases are a match to TRBD1. The CDR3 consists of 17 residues. Unmatched junction bases numbered 15, after V lost 6 bases and J lost 2 bases. Germline CDR1 is SEHNR and CDR2 is FQNEAQ (reference sequence). The CDR3 here is CASSSEHRQGVNYGYTF. As DNA, the CDR3 is TGTGCCAGCAGTTCCGAACACCGACAGGGAGTCAACTATGGCTACACCTTC.

This clone was picked up one time. V usage is TRBV4-2 and J usage is TRBJ2-1; 7 nucleotides match TRBD2. Germline V CDR1 and CDR2: LGHNA, YNFKEQ. Trimming removed 1 base from V and 3 bases from J; junction bases left unmatched: 3. This CDR3 has 15 amino acids. The CDR3 sequence: CASSQGAGVYNEQFF. CDR3 nucleotide sequence: TGTGCCAGCAGCCAAGGTGCGGGAGTCTACAATGAGCAGTTCTTC.

This chain links TRBV30 with TRBJ2-1, with D maybe TRBD2 (5 bases). The V end was cut by 3 bases, the J end by 2 bases, with 17 bases between. Germline CDR1 and CDR2: GTSNPN and SVGIG (reference sequence). This CDR3 has 16 residues. The CDR3 bases are TGTGCCTGGAGCGAGGGTCCTTCTCGCGCCTACAATGAGCAGTTCTTC. Translated, it gives CAWSEGPSRAYNEQFF.

The J gene is TRBJ1-4, the V gene TRBV28, with D uncertain. V shed 9 bases and J shed 2 bases, with 13 bases lying between them. This CDR3 has 14 residues. Germline CDR1 reads MDHEN; CDR2 reads SYDVKM. The CDR3 is CASSRRSTNEKLFF. The CDR3 DNA reads TGTGCCAGTAGCAGACGGTCGACTAATGAAAAACTGTTTTTT.

The chain is built from TRBV5-1 and TRBJ2-7; a weak D match, TRBD2 (6 bases). Germline V gene sequence: CDR1 SGHRS, CDR2 YFSETQ. V shed 4 bases and J shed 5 bases, with 19 bases lying between them. This CDR3 spans 15 amino acids. This chain's CDR3 is CASSRGTPQVDEQYF. The CDR3, as DNA: TGCGCCAGCAGCCGCGGGACCCCGCAAGTGGACGAGCAGTACTTC.

The chain carries TRBV6-1 and TRBJ2-7, with D unresolved. The CDR3 covers 13 residues. Trimming stripped 1 base from V and 0 bases from J, with 4 bases between. Germline-derived CDR1 and CDR2 are MNHNS and SASEGT. As DNA, the CDR3 is TGTGCCAGCAGTGAAGACAACTCCTACGAGCAGTACTTC. Its translation: CASSEDNSYEQYF.